A single TCR beta chain is shown here with its context. The data are from a study of control samples from healthy donors and cancer patients. Germline V gives CDR1 SGHRS, CDR2 YFSETQ. V was pared by 0 bases and J by 7 bases, with 9 bases of the junction left unmatched. CDR3 size: 15 residues. Data came from immunoSEQ multiplex PCR; TCRdb stores just in-frame clones and leaves some out. The top ten hold approximately 12% of the sample, which has about 28,000 clones, 91% seen once. This chain joins TRBV5-1 and TRBJ1-2; TRBD1 aligns across 7 bases. The source of this sequence is a man aged 50 to 59 with lung cancer. The sample taken for sequencing was PBMCs. CDR3 sequence reads: CASSLEGRGSAGYTF. The CDR3 nucleotides are TGCGCCAGCAGCTTGGAAGGCAGGGGGTCTGCTGGCTACACCTTC.